The rows below give T cell receptor beta chains drawn from one sample of a study of blood T cells in healthy people across ages. TCRdb reanalysed the 5' RACE reads using MiXCR and keeps one entry per CDR3 protein. The table includes about 800,000 distinct CDR3 sequences, just under 25% detected once. The same sample was also used in a study of T cells of mothers and their children.

Sequenced sample: blood. The source is a boy younger than 18 in good health. CDR3s include the opening cysteine and the closing phenylalanine or tryptophan. Fields, in order: V gene, clone size, J gene, D gene, CDR3 length, CDR3 protein, CDR3 DNA. A D gene is named only where the DNA matches it firmly. The listing skips clone size in some rows; elsewhere it reads once, few, many or a size class.

>TRBV28|-|TRBJ1-6|-|14
CASSPDRSNSPLHF
TGTGCCAGCAGCCCCGACAGGAGCAATTCACCCCTCCACTTT
>TRBV7-9|-|TRBJ1-3|-|15
CASSTSGPRRNTIYF
TGTGCCAGCAGCACCTCCGGGCCGAGGAGAAACACCATATATTTT
>TRBV20-1|-|TRBJ1-2|-|13
CSARDSTPYGYTF
TGCAGTGCTAGAGATTCCACACCCTATGGCTACACCTTC
>TRBV3-1|-|TRBJ1-5|-|19
CASSQLPLGVTSGNQPQHF
TGTGCCAGCAGCCAACTTCCCTTGGGGGTCACATCGGGCAATCAGCCCCAGCATTTT
>TRBV7-2|few|TRBJ1-2|-|13
CASSFTDHYGYTF
TGTGCCAGCAGCTTCACAGACCACTATGGCTACACCTTC
>TRBV24-1|-|TRBJ2-1|TRBD1|13
CATKGQTDLEQFF
TGTGCCACCAAGGGACAGACTGATCTAGAGCAGTTCTTC
>TRBV29-1|-|TRBJ2-3|TRBD2|15
CSVAQRGVRTDTQYF
TGCAGCGTTGCCCAGCGGGGGGTCCGCACAGATACGCAGTATTTT
>TRBV10-3|-|TRBJ1-2|-|13
CAISDVELYGYTF
TGTGCCATCAGTGACGTAGAGCTATATGGCTACACCTTC
>TRBV5-1|once|TRBJ2-7|-|14
CASSLEGEGYEQYF
TGCGCCAGCAGCTTGGAGGGGGAGGGCTACGAGCAGTACTTC
>TRBV10-3|-|TRBJ2-1|TRBD1|12
CATDRGDNEQFF
TGTGCCACCGACAGGGGAGACAATGAGCAGTTCTTC
>TRBV21-1|-|TRBJ2-7|-|12
CATTGPGNEQCF
TGTGCCACCACAGGGCCAGGCAACGAGCAGTGCTTC
>TRBV4-1|few|TRBJ2-1|-|13
CASSQDWMNEQFF
TGCGCCAGCAGCCAAGATTGGATGAATGAGCAGTTCTTC
>TRBV6-2/TRBV6-3|-|TRBJ2-7|-|13
CTSSFGGSDEQYF
TGTACCAGCAGTTTTGGGGGCTCCGACGAGCAGTACTTC
>TRBV29-1|-|TRBJ1-2|TRBD1|14
CSVESPGQGSGYTF
TGCAGCGTAGAAAGTCCGGGACAGGGAAGTGGCTACACCTTC
>TRBV9|-|TRBJ1-3|-|14
CASTPGAAGNTIYF
TGTGCCAGCACGCCGGGGGCAGCAGGAAACACCATATATTTT
>TRBV28|-|TRBJ2-6|-|17
CASSLRQGMAGANVLTF
TGTGCCAGCAGTTTACGTCAGGGAATGGCTGGGGCCAACGTCCTGACTTTC
>TRBV5-1|many|TRBJ2-6|-|15
CASSLDRAGANVLTF
TGCGCCAGCAGCTTGGACAGGGCTGGGGCCAACGTCCTGACTTTC
>TRBV24-1|few|TRBJ2-1|-|13
CATSDLGTNEQFF
TGTGCCACCAGTGATTTGGGGACCAATGAGCAGTTCTTC
>TRBV11-2|-|TRBJ2-1|TRBD1|15
CASSLVGGQGVEQFF
TGTGCCAGCAGCTTAGTTGGGGGACAGGGAGTTGAGCAGTTCTTC
>TRBV20-1|-|TRBJ2-5|-|12
CSAAGTRETQYF
TGCAGTGCAGCGGGGACAAGAGAGACCCAGTACTTC
>TRBV21-1|-|TRBJ2-5|-|18
CATPPALRDREYQETQYF
TGTGCCACCCCCCCTGCGCTCCGGGACAGAGAGTACCAAGAGACCCAGTACTTC
>TRBV6-6|once|TRBJ1-2|-|12
CASSHLTGGYTF
TGTGCCAGCAGTCACTTGACAGGCGGCTACACCTTC